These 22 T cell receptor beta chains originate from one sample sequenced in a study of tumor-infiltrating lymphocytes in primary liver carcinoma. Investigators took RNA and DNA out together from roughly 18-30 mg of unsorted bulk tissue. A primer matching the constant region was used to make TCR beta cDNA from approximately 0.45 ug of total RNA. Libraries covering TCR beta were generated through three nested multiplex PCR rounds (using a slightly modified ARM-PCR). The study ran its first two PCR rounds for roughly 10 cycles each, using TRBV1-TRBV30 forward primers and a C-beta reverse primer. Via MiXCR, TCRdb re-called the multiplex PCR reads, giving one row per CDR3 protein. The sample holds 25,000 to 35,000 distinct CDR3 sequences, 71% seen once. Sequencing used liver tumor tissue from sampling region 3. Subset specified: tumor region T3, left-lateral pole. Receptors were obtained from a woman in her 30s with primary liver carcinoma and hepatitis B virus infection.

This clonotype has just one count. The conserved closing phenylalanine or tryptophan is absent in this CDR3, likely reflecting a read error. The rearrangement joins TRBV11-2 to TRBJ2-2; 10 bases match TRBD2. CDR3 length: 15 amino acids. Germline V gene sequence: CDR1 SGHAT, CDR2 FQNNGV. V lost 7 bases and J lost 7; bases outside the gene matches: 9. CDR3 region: CASTRASGSGGELFL. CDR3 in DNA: TGTGCCAGCACCCGGGCTAGCGGGAGCGGCGGGGAGCTGTTTTTA.

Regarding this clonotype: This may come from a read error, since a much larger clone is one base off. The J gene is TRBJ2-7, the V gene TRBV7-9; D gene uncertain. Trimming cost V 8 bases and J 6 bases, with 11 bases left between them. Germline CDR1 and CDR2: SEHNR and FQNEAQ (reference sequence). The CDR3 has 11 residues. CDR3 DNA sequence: TGTGCCAGCTGCCCCCTCTCCGAGCAGTACTTC. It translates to CASCPLSEQYF.

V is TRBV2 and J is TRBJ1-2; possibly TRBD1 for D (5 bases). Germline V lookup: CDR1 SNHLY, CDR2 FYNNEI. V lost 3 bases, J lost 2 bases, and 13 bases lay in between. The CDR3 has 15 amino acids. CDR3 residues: CASSETSRGNYGYTF. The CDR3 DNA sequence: TGTGCCAGCAGTGAGACCTCACGGGGGAACTATGGCTACACCTTC.

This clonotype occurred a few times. CDR3 loop: CASSQVADYSYEQYF. CDR3 nucleotide sequence: TGCGCCAGCAGCCAAGTGGCTGACTACTCCTACGAGCAGTACTTC. The rearrangement links TRBV4-3 to TRBJ2-7; tentatively, D is TRBD2 (5 bases). Germline V CDR1 and CDR2: LGHNA, YSLEER. V was pared by 1 base and J by 0 bases, with 10 bases between. This CDR3 has 15 amino acids.

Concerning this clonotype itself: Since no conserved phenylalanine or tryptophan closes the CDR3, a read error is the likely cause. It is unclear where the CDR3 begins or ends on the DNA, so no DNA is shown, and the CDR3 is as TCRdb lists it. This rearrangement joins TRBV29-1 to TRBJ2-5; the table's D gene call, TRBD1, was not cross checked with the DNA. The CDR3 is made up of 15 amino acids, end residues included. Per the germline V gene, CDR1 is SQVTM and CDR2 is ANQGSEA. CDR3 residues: CSVETGRGVRETGYS.

CDR3 nucleotide sequence: TGTGCCAGCAGAGAGCGACTAGCGGGAGGCCCAGAGGGCGAGCAGTACTTC. The encoded protein is CASRERLAGGPEGEQYF. J is TRBJ2-7 and V is TRBV11-2, with 13 positions matching TRBD2. This CDR3 is 17 amino acids long. After removal of 6 bases from V and 6 bases from J, the junction contained 14 bases not matched to a gene. Per the germline V gene, CDR1 is SGHAT and CDR2 is FQNNGV.

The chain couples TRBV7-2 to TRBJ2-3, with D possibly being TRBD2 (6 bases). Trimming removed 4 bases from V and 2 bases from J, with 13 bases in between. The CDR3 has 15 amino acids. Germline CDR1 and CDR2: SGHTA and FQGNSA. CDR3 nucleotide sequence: TGTGCCAGCAGCTATAGACTAGGGACCACAGATACGCAGTATTTT. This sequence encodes CASSYRLGTTDTQYF.

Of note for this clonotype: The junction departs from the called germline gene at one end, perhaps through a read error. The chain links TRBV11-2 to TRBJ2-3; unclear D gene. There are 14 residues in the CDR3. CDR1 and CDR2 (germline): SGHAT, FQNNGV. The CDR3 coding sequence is TGTCCCAGTATCTTAGTTGGGAGCACAGATACGCAGTATTTT. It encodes CPSILVGSTDTQYF.

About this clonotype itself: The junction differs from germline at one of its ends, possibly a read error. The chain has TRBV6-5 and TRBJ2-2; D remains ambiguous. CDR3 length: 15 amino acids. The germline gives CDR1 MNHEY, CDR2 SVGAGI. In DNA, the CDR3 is TGTCCCAGCACTCCGCGGATAGGGTCCACCGGGGAGCTGTTTTTT. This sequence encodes CPSTPRIGSTGELFF.

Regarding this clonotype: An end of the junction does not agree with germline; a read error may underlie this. The DNA of the CDR3 is TGTGCCAGCGGTTTAGCATATCAGCCCCATCATTTT. Its protein is CASGLAYQPHHF. V is TRBV12-3 or TRBV12-4 and J is TRBJ1-5; D is unclear. This CDR3 spans 12 amino acids.

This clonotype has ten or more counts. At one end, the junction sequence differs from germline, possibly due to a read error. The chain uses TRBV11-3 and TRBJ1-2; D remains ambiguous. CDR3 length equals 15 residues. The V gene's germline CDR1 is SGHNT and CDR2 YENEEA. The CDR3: CASSLDHDTGYGFTF. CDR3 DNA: TGTGCCAGCAGTTTAGATCACGACACCGGCTATGGCTTCACCTTC.

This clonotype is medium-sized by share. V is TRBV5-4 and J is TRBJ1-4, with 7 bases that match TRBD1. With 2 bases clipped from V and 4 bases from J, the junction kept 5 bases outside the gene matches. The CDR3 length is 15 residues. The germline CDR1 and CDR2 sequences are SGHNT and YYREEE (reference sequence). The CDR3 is CASSFNRGLNEKLFF. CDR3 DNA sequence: TGTGCCAGCAGCTTCAACAGGGGACTTAATGAAAAACTGTTTTTT.

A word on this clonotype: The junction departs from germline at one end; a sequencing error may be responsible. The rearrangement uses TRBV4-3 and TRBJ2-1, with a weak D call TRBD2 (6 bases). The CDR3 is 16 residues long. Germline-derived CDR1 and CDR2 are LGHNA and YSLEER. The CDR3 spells CASSQDAGCFYNEQFF. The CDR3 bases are TGCGCCAGCAGCCAAGATGCGGGATGCTTCTACAATGAGCAGTTCTTT.

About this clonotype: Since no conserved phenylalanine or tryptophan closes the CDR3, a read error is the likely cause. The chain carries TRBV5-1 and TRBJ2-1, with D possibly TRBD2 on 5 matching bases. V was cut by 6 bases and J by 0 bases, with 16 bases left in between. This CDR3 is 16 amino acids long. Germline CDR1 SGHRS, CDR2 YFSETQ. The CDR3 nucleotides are TGCGCCAGCACCGCGTCCCCAGACTACTCCTACAATGAGCAGTTCCTC. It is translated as CASTASPDYSYNEQFL.

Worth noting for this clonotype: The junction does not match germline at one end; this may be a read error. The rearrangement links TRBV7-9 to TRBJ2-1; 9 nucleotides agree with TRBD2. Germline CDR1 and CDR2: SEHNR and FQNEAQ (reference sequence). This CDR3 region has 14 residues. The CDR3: CASSLDLAGRMQFF. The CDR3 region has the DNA TGTGCCAGCAGCCTAGATCTAGCGGGAAGGATGCAGTTCTTT.

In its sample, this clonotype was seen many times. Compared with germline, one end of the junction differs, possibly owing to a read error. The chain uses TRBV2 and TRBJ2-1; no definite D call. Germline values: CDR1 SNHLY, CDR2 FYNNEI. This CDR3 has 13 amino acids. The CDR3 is CAALVSSYNEQLF. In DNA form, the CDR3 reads TGTGCCGCTCTAGTCAGCTCCTACAATGAGCAGCTCTTC.

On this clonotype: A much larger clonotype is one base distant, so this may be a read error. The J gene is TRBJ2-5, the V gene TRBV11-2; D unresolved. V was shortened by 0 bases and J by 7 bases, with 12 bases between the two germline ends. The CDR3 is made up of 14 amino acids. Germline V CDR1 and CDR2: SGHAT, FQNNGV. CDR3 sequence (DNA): TGTGCCAGCAGCTTAGAATCCAGTCCCGGGACCCAGTACTTC. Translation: CASSLESSPGTQYF.

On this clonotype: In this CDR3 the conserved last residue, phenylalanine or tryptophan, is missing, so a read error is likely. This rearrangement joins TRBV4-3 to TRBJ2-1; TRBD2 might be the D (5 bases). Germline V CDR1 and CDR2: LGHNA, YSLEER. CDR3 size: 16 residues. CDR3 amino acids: CASSQDTGSSHNEQFL. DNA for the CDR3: TGCGCCAGCAGCCAAGATACGGGAAGCTCCCACAATGAGCAGTTCTTA.

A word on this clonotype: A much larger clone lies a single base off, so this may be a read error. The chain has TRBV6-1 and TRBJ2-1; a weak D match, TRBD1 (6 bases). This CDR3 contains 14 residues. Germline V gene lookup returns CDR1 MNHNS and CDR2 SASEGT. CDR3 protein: CVTREGDSYNEQFF. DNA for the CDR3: TGTGTCACCAGAGAGGGGGACTCCTACAATGAGCAGTTCTTC.

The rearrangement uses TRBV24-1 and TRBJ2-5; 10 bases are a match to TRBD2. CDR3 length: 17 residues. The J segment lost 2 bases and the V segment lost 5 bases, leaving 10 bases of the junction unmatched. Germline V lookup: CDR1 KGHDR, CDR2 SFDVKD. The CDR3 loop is CATSGGASGRGQETQYF. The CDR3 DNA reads TGTGCCACCAGTGGAGGGGCTAGCGGGAGAGGACAAGAGACCCAGTACTTC.

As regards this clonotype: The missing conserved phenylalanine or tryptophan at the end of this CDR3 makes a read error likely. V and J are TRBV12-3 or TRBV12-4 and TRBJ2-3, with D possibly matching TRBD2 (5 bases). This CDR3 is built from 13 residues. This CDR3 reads CASTSRGPDTQYI. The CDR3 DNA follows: TGTGCCAGTACCTCCAGAGGGCCAGACACGCAGTATATT.

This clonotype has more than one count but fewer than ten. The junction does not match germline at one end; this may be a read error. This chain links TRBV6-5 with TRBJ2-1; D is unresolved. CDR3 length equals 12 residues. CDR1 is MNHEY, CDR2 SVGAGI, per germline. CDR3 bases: TGTGCCAACAGTCCCGGTAACCATGAGCAGTTCTTC. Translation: CANSPGNHEQFF.